Listed below are T cell receptor beta chains from one sample, sequenced in a study of T-cell reconstitution after alpha-beta-depleted transplantation in children. TCRdb passed the PCR reads through MiXCR, listing each CDR3 protein once. In the table there are hundreds of thousands of distinct CDR3 sequences, roughly 17% of which are singletons. Sequencing used PBMCs from the stem cell graft donor, obtained from the stem cell graft. Source of these receptors: a human donor who donated a stem cell graft to a child with acute myeloid leukemia. Each CDR3 is given without its conserved first and last residue.

TRBJ2-5,TRBV7-6,ASSFLAETEYQETQY
TRBJ2-5,TRBV12-3/TRBV12-4,ASSFETGSETQY
TRBJ1-1,TRBV5-1,ASSLDTNTEAF
TRBJ1-1,TRBV29-1,SVEDPPGTEAF
TRBJ2-1,TRBV12-3/TRBV12-4,ASSPPGAGVSNEQF
TRBJ2-1,TRBV7-2,ASTMDTPYNEQF
TRBJ2-6,TRBV13,ASSLLGGGASGANVLT
TRBJ2-1,TRBV12-3/TRBV12-4,ASSLWDRQF
TRBJ2-2,TRBV12-3/TRBV12-4,ASSLRGLAGGTPGIGELF
TRBJ2-1,TRBV5-1,ASSTTTRTPFYNEQF
TRBJ2-2,TRBV5-1,ASSLRTGGPQNTGELF
TRBJ1-5,TRBV6-5,ASSRQGGGGVSNQPQH
TRBJ2-1,TRBV27,ASSLAWSSYNEQF
TRBJ2-5,TRBV4-3,ASSQPDATGGGKETQY
TRBJ2-3,TRBV29-1,SVAGQFRGTQY
TRBJ2-5,TRBV10-3,AIGEETQY
TRBJ1-1,TRBV7-2,ASSLVKGTEA
TRBJ1-2,TRBV7-9,ASVGESDGYT
TRBJ1-3,TRBV7-9,ASSLRQASGNTIY
TRBJ1-4,TRBV13,ASSRGRQKLF
TRBJ2-2,TRBV20-1,SARAAGTNTGELF
TRBJ2-3,TRBV7-2,ASSPRGSGFTDTQY
TRBJ1-2,TRBV12-3/TRBV12-4,ASSLSGGGYT
TRBJ2-7,TRBV7-2,ASSVGTGLGYEQY
TRBJ2-1,TRBV7-2,ASSLGGGAGGEQF
TRBJ2-1,TRBV6-5,ASSYSVTVGYNEQF
TRBJ1-1,TRBV11-3,ASSLVGSPAGVTMNTEAF
TRBJ1-5,TRBV6-4,ASRNHLGRGNQPQH
TRBJ1-2,TRBV3-1,ASSQLWAHNYGYT
TRBJ1-1,TRBV7-2,ASSLRGTGIEAF
TRBJ2-1,TRBV12-3/TRBV12-4,ASSLDQGREGF
TRBJ1-4,TRBV29-1,SVATETGEKLF
TRBJ2-5,TRBV6-5,ASSYSPGRAIQY
TRBJ2-2,TRBV7-9,ASTSTVLAGSGELF
TRBJ2-3,TRBV10-3,ANGRGGADTQY
TRBJ2-1,TRBV5-1,ASSFDGRNNEQF
TRBJ2-7,TRBV20-1,SATPDRDTYEQY
TRBJ1-6,TRBV5-1,ASSLRDPARDNSPLH
TRBJ1-1,TRBV7-9,ASSALQGRDTEAF
TRBJ2-4,TRBV15,ATSSRVLSNIQY
TRBJ2-5,TRBV11-1,ASSPQELPTQY
TRBJ2-7,TRBV2,ASSLDRGRIYEQY
TRBJ2-1,TRBV20-1,SASWAVDYNEQF
TRBJ2-7,TRBV28,ASSLSQGAREQY
TRBJ2-3,TRBV5-1,ASSNRVLQDTQY
TRBJ2-3,TRBV20-1,SAAGDSSTSTDTQY
TRBJ1-3,TRBV10-3,ASTGYSSGNTIY
TRBJ2-3,TRBV4-3,ASSQDLRLAGGTDTQY
TRBJ1-5,TRBV24-1,ATSDSGAYNQPQH
TRBJ2-7,TRBV5-6,ASSLFSGGDHLLYEQY
TRBJ2-1,TRBV7-2,ASSFPTSGNNEQF
TRBJ2-1,TRBV9,ASSVGSGATYNEQF
TRBJ1-1,TRBV10-3,AIRGGETEAF
TRBJ1-2,TRBV4-3,ASSQDRDFMSGYT
TRBJ2-1,TRBV5-1,ASSLGDRDNNEQF